This T cell receptor beta chain was sequenced for a study of cytomegalovirus exposure and HLA in healthy donors. Both 60 Vbeta primers and 13 Jbeta primers went into the PCR. Only in-frame clones appear in the TCRdb table, and some are missing; sequencing was by immunoSEQ multiplex PCR. The sample records 55,000 to 80,000 clones, 65% to 85% being singletons. The TCR sequence derives from a man aged 65-85 years in good health and CMV-seronegative. Sequencing was performed on PBMCs.

The CDR3 DNA reads as TGTGCCAGCAGTCCACCAACGGGCTATGGCTACACCTTC. Amino acid sequence: CASSPPTGYGYTF. The chain employs TRBV27 and TRBJ1-2; D gene unclear. Trimming removed 5 bases from V and 4 bases from J, with 11 bases in between. This CDR3 region has 13 residues. CDR1 is MNHEY and CDR2 is SMNVEV in the germline V gene (reference sequence).